The next 13 T cell receptor beta chains were all read from a single sample in a study of blood T cell repertoires in COVID-19. Assay: immunoSEQ multiplex PCR; the TCRdb copy retains only in-frame clones and omits some. The sample has around 77,000 clones, about 88% seen once. Input material: peripheral blood. The receptors were gathered from a woman of 80 years or more with active or convalescent COVID-19.

This CDR3 reads CASSPSGTGTRSYNSPLHF. In nucleotides, the CDR3 is TGTGCCAGCAGCCCCTCCGGGACAGGCACAAGATCCTATAATTCACCCCTCCACTTT. The gene calls are TRBV11-2 and TRBJ1-6; 8 nucleotides align to TRBD1. V shed 5 bases and J 1 base; nucleotides not matched to a gene: 13. The CDR3 extends over 19 amino acids. Germline loops: CDR1 SGHAT, CDR2 FQNNGV.

This rearrangement joins TRBV11-3 to TRBJ1-1, with TRBD1 as a possible D gene (5 bases). The CDR3 runs to 14 residues. V was trimmed by 7 bases and J by 6 bases, leaving 18 bases between them. The germline gives CDR1 SGHNT, CDR2 YENEEA. In nucleotides, the CDR3 is TGTGCCAGCATCCCCAGGGAATTTGGGTCTGAAGCTTTCTTT. Its translation: CASIPREFGSEAFF.

The chain carries TRBV7-2 and TRBJ2-7, with 11 bases aligning to TRBD1. The CDR3 totals 15 residues. The V gene's germline CDR1 is SGHTA and CDR2 FQGNSA. V lost 5 bases, J lost 2 bases, and 5 bases stayed unmatched. CDR3 in amino acids: CASSQGGQGAYEQYF. CDR3 in DNA: TGTGCCAGCAGCCAAGGGGGACAGGGGGCCTACGAGCAGTACTTC.

The chain combines TRBV18 with TRBJ2-5; D is unresolved. The ends were cut back, 2 bases at V and 5 bases at J, with 9 bases in the middle. Germline CDR1 KGHSH, CDR2 LQKENI. The CDR3 spans 13 residues. DNA of the CDR3: TGTGCCAGCTCACCAGTCCCGTCCGAGACCCAGTACTTC. Its translation is CASSPVPSETQYF.

This clone has just one count. The CDR3 nucleotides are TGTGCCAGCAGCGAGGACAGCACCGGGGAGCTGTTTTTT. This codes for CASSEDSTGELFF. The chain carries TRBV5-5 and TRBJ2-2; TRBD1 is a possible D gene (6 bases). The CDR3 loop spans 13 amino acids. Between the trimmed V and J ends, which lost 4 bases and 4 bases, there was a span of 8 bases. CDR1 is SGHKS and CDR2 is YYEKEE in the germline V gene (reference sequence).

The CDR3 protein is CASSLPSGGGTGELFF. CDR3 sequence (DNA): TGTGCCAGCAGTTTGCCGAGCGGGGGAGGCACCGGGGAGCTGTTTTTT. The V and J genes are TRBV2 and TRBJ2-2; TRBD2 matches at 8 bases. The germline V gene encodes CDR1 SNHLY and CDR2 FYNNEI. This CDR3 is built from 16 residues. With V trimmed by 5 bases and J by 4 bases, 9 bases remained unmatched.

There are a few counts of this clone. The rearrangement joins TRBV10-3 to TRBJ2-3, with 9 bases lining up with TRBD2. The germline V gene has CDR1 ENHRY and CDR2 SYGVKD. The junction had 5 bases not matched to a gene; V was cut back by 8 bases and J by 2 bases. There are 14 residues in the CDR3. CDR3 residues: CAILAGGPTDTQYF. The CDR3 nucleotides are TGTGCCATCCTCGCGGGGGGGCCCACAGATACGCAGTATTTT.

V and J are TRBV2 and TRBJ2-5; 9 nucleotides match TRBD1. V was clipped by 6 bases and J by 4 bases; unmatched bases: 3. The CDR3 has 13 residues. Germline-derived CDR1 and CDR2 are SNHLY and FYNNEI. CDR3 amino acids: CASRRQGVETQYF. The CDR3 DNA sequence: TGTGCCAGCAGACGACAGGGGGTAGAGACCCAGTACTTC. The complete variable domain, with remaining parts taken from reference TRBV2 and TRBJ2-5, reads EPEVTQTPSHQVTQMGQEVILRCVPISNHLYFYWYRQILGQKVEFLVSFYNNEISEKSEIFDDQFSVERPDGSNFTLKIRSTKLEDSAMYFCASRRQGVETQYFGPGTRLLVL.

The chain carries TRBV6-5 and TRBJ2-3, with 13 bases that match TRBD2. CDR3 size: 16 residues. CDR1 and CDR2 from the germline V gene are MNHEY and SVGAGI. V lost 2 bases and J lost 1; bases outside the gene matches: 0. The CDR3 here is CASSYGTSGGTDTQYF. The CDR3 region has the DNA TGTGCCAGCAGTTACGGGACTAGCGGGGGCACAGATACGCAGTATTTT.

The chain links TRBV30 to TRBJ1-2; weak D call: TRBD1 (6 bases). CDR3 length: 11 residues. Between the trimmed V and J ends, which lost 3 bases and 8 bases, there was a span of 10 bases. CDR1 is GTSNPN and CDR2 is SVGIG in the germline V gene (reference sequence). The CDR3 loop reads CAWRGGAGYTF. As DNA, the CDR3 is TGTGCCTGGAGGGGGGGGGCCGGCTACACCTTC.

The chain recombines TRBV6-5 with TRBJ2-7; 9 nucleotides line up with TRBD1. The CDR3 runs to 15 residues. Germline CDR1 MNHEY, CDR2 SVGAGI. V lost 6 bases to trimming and J lost 2 bases; unmatched junction nucleotides: 8. This CDR3 is CASSYRGQGPYEQYF. In DNA form, the CDR3 reads TGTGCCAGCAGCTACCGGGGACAGGGTCCCTACGAGCAGTACTTC.

Remarks on this clone: The sample contains more than one DNA sequence encoding this CDR3. The genes are TRBV5-4 and TRBJ1-2; the D gene is possibly TRBD1 (6 bases). The CDR3 has 13 amino acids. In germline, CDR1 is SGHNT, CDR2 YYREEE (reference sequence). V gave up 5 bases and J gave up 8 bases, with 16 bases separating them. The CDR3 loop is CASSPGQGQGYTF. The CDR3 DNA follows: TGTGCCAGCAGTCCCGGGCAGGGGCAAGGCTACACCTTC.

The chain combines TRBV7-2 with TRBJ2-5; D is perhaps TRBD2 (6 bases). The CDR3 loop spans 14 amino acids. Germline CDR1 is SGHTA and CDR2 is FQGNSA. V shed 3 bases and J shed 4 bases, with 12 bases lying between them. CDR3 sequence: CASSLAGRGETQYF. The CDR3 nucleotides are TGTGCCAGCAGCTTGGCCGGGCGGGGAGAGACCCAGTACTTC.